This entry lists 8 T cell receptor beta chains sequenced from one sample in a study of CD8 T cells in Susac syndrome. RNA amounts of roughly 0.5 to 1 ug underwent reverse transcription with random hexamers. TCRdb recomputed calls from the immunoSEQ multiplex PCR reads with MiXCR, one row per CDR3 protein. Here the sample spans a few hundred thousand distinct CDR3 sequences, just under 95% being singletons. Source material: CD4+ T cells from PBMCs. Receptor source: a human donor with multiple sclerosis.

The V gene is TRBV3-1, the J gene TRBJ2-1; maybe TRBD1 (5 bases). Per germline, CDR1 LGHDT and CDR2 YNNKEL (reference sequence). Trimming shortened V by 5 bases and J by 7 bases, and 15 bases separated the two germline ends. The CDR3 extends over 14 amino acids. The CDR3 region is CASSSSRTQNEQFF. The CDR3 region has the DNA TGTGCCAGCAGCTCGTCCAGGACACAAAATGAGCAGTTCTTC.

The chain uses TRBV20-1 and TRBJ1-5; no firm D call. This CDR3 has 16 amino acids. V gave up 3 bases and J gave up 4 bases, with 19 bases separating them. CDR1 is DFQATT, CDR2 SNEGSKA, per germline (reference sequence). CDR3 loop: CSASGFGPWGNQPQHF. CDR3 DNA sequence: TGCAGTGCTAGTGGGTTCGGACCGTGGGGTAATCAGCCCCAGCATTTT.

This sequence joins TRBV20-1 and TRBJ2-1; D is uncertain. The CDR3 length is 15 residues. Trimming took off 1 base at V and 3 bases at J, with 13 bases between the two ends. CDR1 DFQATT and CDR2 SNEGSKA come from the germline V gene (reference sequence). CDR3 region: CSARGTLTYYNEQFF. DNA for the CDR3: TGCAGTGCTAGAGGTACTCTGACCTACTACAATGAGCAGTTCTTC.

The chain uses TRBV20-1 and TRBJ2-3, with 10 positions matching TRBD2. The CDR3 runs to 14 residues. Germline CDR1 and CDR2: DFQATT and SNEGSKA (reference sequence). J lost 7 bases, V lost 6 bases, and 10 bases had no gene match. CDR3 sequence: CSAQSGGGIHTQYF. In nucleotides, the CDR3 is TGCAGTGCCCAGAGCGGGGGGGGGATACATACGCAGTATTTT.

The chain recombines TRBV24-1 with TRBJ2-1, with TRBD2 as a possible D gene (5 bases). The V and J ends lost 4 bases and 5 bases respectively, with 8 bases between them. This CDR3 spans 13 amino acids. Per the germline V gene, CDR1 is KGHDR and CDR2 is SFDVKD. CDR3 loop: CATSDSGNNEQFF. Written as DNA, the CDR3 is TGTGCCACCAGTGACTCCGGGAACAATGAGCAGTTCTTC.

This chain links TRBV20-1 with TRBJ2-1; the match to TRBD2 covers 15 bases. The CDR3 sequence is 17 residues long. The V gene's germline CDR1 is DFQATT and CDR2 SNEGSKA (reference sequence). Germline trimming cut 6 bases from V and 2 bases from J; bases unmatched to any gene: 8. The CDR3 is CSATGTSGGYAYNEQFF. The CDR3 DNA follows: TGCAGTGCAACCGGGACTAGCGGGGGGTACGCCTACAATGAGCAGTTCTTC.

This chain joins TRBV5-6 and TRBJ2-3; D is unclear. Germline values: CDR1 SGHDT, CDR2 YYEEEE. This CDR3 comprises 13 residues. Trimming pared 4 bases from V and 6 bases from J, leaving 12 bases between. For the CDR3, the DNA is TGTGCCAGCAGCATAAAAGGCCCTGATACGCAGTATTTT. This encodes CASSIKGPDTQYF.

The chain employs TRBV20-1 and TRBJ2-5; D remains ambiguous. V lost 3 bases, J lost 0 bases, and 8 bases lay in between. The CDR3 runs 13 residues. Germline V gene lookup returns CDR1 DFQATT and CDR2 SNEGSKA (reference sequence). CDR3 residues: CSASRANQETQYF. The CDR3 region has the DNA TGCAGTGCTAGTAGGGCAAACCAAGAGACCCAGTACTTC.